The 28 T cell receptor beta chains listed next were all sequenced from one sample in a study of neoadjuvant nivolumab and ipilimumab in lung cancer. This table comes from immunoSEQ multiplex PCR, and its TCRdb copy is limited to in-frame clones, with some not included. The data show tens of thousands of clones, around nine tenths seen once. The specimen comprised blood, sampled before neoadjuvant nivolumab, alone or with ipilimumab. These receptors were collected from an adult with non-small cell lung cancer. Some clones in this sample may be carry-over from other donors' samples.

The gene calls are TRBV25-1 and TRBJ2-7, with TRBD2 matching 7 bases. Per the germline V gene, CDR1 is MGHDK and CDR2 is SYGVNS. The junction had 9 bases not matched to a gene; V was cut back by 5 bases and J by 5 bases. The CDR3 spans 14 residues. The CDR3 loop is CASSKTAREDEQYF. The CDR3 nucleotides read TGTGCCAGCAGTAAGACCGCCCGGGAGGACGAGCAGTACTTC.

This clone occurred a few times. V is TRBV5-1 and J is TRBJ1-1, with D possibly matching TRBD1 (5 bases). The germline gives CDR1 SGHRS, CDR2 YFSETQ. Trimming took off 0 bases at V and 5 bases at J, with 11 bases between the two ends. This CDR3 comprises 14 residues. CDR3 sequence reads: CASSLGVRGTEAFF. The CDR3, as DNA: TGCGCCAGCAGCTTGGGGGTTCGGGGGACTGAAGCTTTCTTT.

This clone came up once. V and J are TRBV6-5 and TRBJ1-5; 8 bases are shared with TRBD1. With 4 bases clipped from V and 2 bases from J, the junction kept 7 bases outside the gene matches. Germline V CDR1 and CDR2: MNHEY, SVGAGI. The CDR3 is 16 residues long. CDR3: CASSSRQGSGNQPQHF. DNA for the CDR3: TGTGCCAGCAGTTCAAGACAGGGGTCGGGCAATCAGCCCCAGCATTTT.

The CDR3 sequence is CAWRDSPVGQPQHF. The CDR3 DNA follows: TGTGCCTGGAGGGACAGCCCTGTTGGTCAGCCCCAGCATTTT. V usage is TRBV30 and J usage is TRBJ1-5; D might be TRBD1 (6 bases). CDR1 is GTSNPN and CDR2 is SVGIG in the germline V gene (reference sequence). Trimming took off 3 bases at V and 6 bases at J, with 15 bases between the two ends. The CDR3 sequence is 14 residues long.

The sample holds a few counts of this clone. The genes are TRBV2 and TRBJ1-1, with D perhaps matching TRBD1 (5 bases). The V end was cut by 6 bases, the J end by 11 bases, with 16 bases between. In germline, CDR1 is SNHLY, CDR2 FYNNEI. The CDR3 totals 12 residues. DNA for the CDR3: TGTGCCAGCAGGGGGGACGGCCGCAGGGCTTTCTTT. It specifies CASRGDGRRAFF.

This chain uses TRBV10-3 with TRBJ2-1; D uncertain. This CDR3 contains 12 residues. Trimming left V 7 bases short and J 6 bases short, with 10 bases between. Germline V CDR1 and CDR2: ENHRY, SYGVKD. CDR3 amino acids: CAINQDGNEQFF. The CDR3 bases are TGTGCCATCAACCAAGACGGCAATGAGCAGTTCTTC.

The chain is built from TRBV9 and TRBJ1-1; TRBD1 aligns across 9 bases. V was clipped by 7 bases and J by 0 bases; unmatched bases: 4. The germline gives CDR1 SGDLS, CDR2 YYNGEE. The CDR3 extends over 14 amino acids. This CDR3 is CASARQGVNTEAFF. The CDR3, as DNA: TGTGCCAGCGCAAGACAGGGGGTGAACACTGAAGCTTTCTTT.

V is TRBV30 and J is TRBJ2-4; 7 nucleotides line up with TRBD2. The junction had 0 bases not matched to a gene; V was cut back by 0 bases and J by 1 base. The CDR3 is 14 amino acids. CDR1 is GTSNPN and CDR2 is SVGIG in the germline V gene (reference sequence). As DNA, the CDR3 is TGTGCCTGGAGTGTGGGGGGGGCCAAAAACATTCAGTACTTC. Amino acid sequence: CAWSVGGAKNIQYF.

This chain links TRBV9 with TRBJ1-2, with 7 bases identical to TRBD1. The J segment lost 8 bases and the V segment lost 4 bases, leaving 11 bases of the junction unmatched. The CDR3 totals 14 residues. The germline V gene has CDR1 SGDLS and CDR2 YYNGEE. The CDR3 protein is CASSSQGGRGGYTF. DNA for the CDR3: TGTGCCAGCAGCTCCCAAGGGGGCCGGGGGGGCTACACCTTC.

The rearrangement joins TRBV5-1 to TRBJ1-1, with D maybe TRBD1 (5 bases). The ends were cut back, 2 bases at V and 4 bases at J, with 9 bases in the middle. This CDR3 comprises 13 residues. Germline assignment: CDR1 SGHRS and CDR2 YFSETQ. The CDR3 loop reads CASSFGGVTEAFF. The CDR3 DNA sequence: TGCGCCAGCAGCTTCGGGGGGGTCACTGAAGCTTTCTTT. Variable domain in full (rest from reference TRBV5-1 and TRBJ1-1): KAGVTQTPRYLIKTRGQQVTLSCSPISGHRSVSWYQQTPGQGLQFLFEYFSETQRNKGNFPGRFSGRQFSNSRSEMNVSTLELGDSALYLCASSFGGVTEAFFGQGTRLTVV.

This sequence joins TRBV19 and TRBJ2-7; D possibly corresponds to TRBD1 (6 bases). Trimming took 4 bases from V and 2 from J, leaving 9 bases between them. Germline V gene data show CDR1 as LNHDA and CDR2 as SQIVND (reference sequence). The CDR3 consists of 13 residues. The CDR3 sequence: CASSTTGPYEQYF. The CDR3 DNA sequence: TGTGCCAGTAGTACGACAGGTCCCTACGAGCAGTACTTC.

The V gene is TRBV5-1, the J gene TRBJ1-4, with TRBD1 matching over 8 bases. Germline V gene sequence: CDR1 SGHRS, CDR2 YFSETQ. The CDR3 sequence is 14 residues long. The trim removed 6 bases at V and 6 bases at J, leaving 7 bases unmatched. The CDR3 spells CASNNGQGDEKLFF. The CDR3 region has the DNA TGCGCCAGCAACAACGGACAGGGTGATGAAAAACTGTTTTTT.

The chain joins TRBV25-1 to TRBJ1-1; D possibly corresponds to TRBD1 (5 bases). The germline V gene has CDR1 MGHDK and CDR2 SYGVNS. The CDR3 consists of 13 residues. With 0 bases removed from V and 7 bases from J, the gap between germline ends came to 9 bases. CDR3 region: CASSEYPGLEAFF. The DNA of the CDR3 is TGTGCCAGCAGTGAATATCCGGGGCTTGAAGCTTTCTTT.

The chain joins TRBV30 to TRBJ2-7; D remains unclear. The CDR3 loop spans 13 amino acids. V was cut by 4 bases and J by 2 bases, with 12 bases left in between. Germline V gene data show CDR1 as GTSNPN and CDR2 as SVGIG (reference sequence). The CDR3 DNA reads as TGTGCCTGGATGGCATATCGAGCCTACGAGCAGTACTTC. Translation gives CAWMAYRAYEQYF.

The rearrangement uses TRBV11-2 and TRBJ1-1; D remains unclear. The V end lost 0 bases, the J end lost 5 bases, and 7 bases lay between the germline ends. CDR3 length: 13 residues. Looked up from germline, CDR1 is SGHAT and CDR2 is FQNNGV. CDR3 residues: CASSLEARTEAFF. CDR3 in DNA: TGTGCCAGCAGCTTAGAGGCACGGACTGAAGCTTTCTTT.

This sequence joins TRBV6-1 and TRBJ2-1; 7 bases line up with TRBD2. Per germline, CDR1 MNHNS and CDR2 SASEGT. The CDR3 is made up of 15 amino acids. Trimming took 1 base from V and 6 from J; bases not matched to a gene: 6. The CDR3 DNA reads as TGTGCCAGCAGTGAAGGTAAGGGAGGGAGCAATGAGCAGTTCTTC. Protein product: CASSEGKGGSNEQFF.

This chain joins TRBV29-1 and TRBJ2-2, with TRBD2 matching 10 bases. J was trimmed by 6 bases and V by 3 bases; bases with no gene match: 7. Germline V gene lookup returns CDR1 SQVTM and CDR2 ANQGSEA. The CDR3 covers 15 residues. Here the CDR3 DNA reads TGCAGCGTTGACGAAAGCGGGAGGGCCTCCGGGGAGCTGTTTTTT. This sequence encodes CSVDESGRASGELFF.

The chain recombines TRBV27 with TRBJ2-5, with 7 positions matching TRBD2. The CDR3 sequence is 15 residues long. J gave up 5 bases and V 4 bases, and 10 bases lay outside the gene matches. Germline values: CDR1 MNHEY, CDR2 SMNVEV (reference sequence). The CDR3 reads CASSWGGRASETQYF. As DNA, the CDR3 is TGTGCCAGCAGTTGGGGGGGGAGGGCCTCGGAGACCCAGTACTTC.

The chain is built from TRBV27 and TRBJ1-1; 8 bases align to TRBD1. CDR1 MNHEY and CDR2 SMNVEV come from the germline V gene (reference sequence). Trimming cost V 4 bases and J 1 base; bases outside gene matches: 2. The CDR3 loop spans 14 amino acids. CDR3: CASSYGTGNTEAFF. As DNA, the CDR3 is TGTGCCAGCAGTTATGGGACAGGGAACACTGAAGCTTTCTTT.

The chain joins TRBV25-1 to TRBJ2-7; tentatively, D is TRBD2 (5 bases). From germline, CDR1 is MGHDK and CDR2 SYGVNS. V was cut by 1 base and J by 2 bases, with 18 bases left in between. This CDR3 contains 17 residues. The CDR3 region is CASSESGRGYGTYEQYF. CDR3 DNA: TGTGCCAGCAGTGAATCGGGCAGAGGGTACGGGACCTACGAGCAGTACTTC.

J is TRBJ1-5 and V is TRBV19; 7 bases line up with TRBD1. V trimming: 3 bases; J trimming: 4 bases; junction bases outside the gene matches: 9. Germline values: CDR1 LNHDA, CDR2 SQIVND (reference sequence). CDR3 length equals 16 residues. The CDR3 sequence is CASSIYWDSLNQPQHF. Written as DNA, the CDR3 is TGTGCCAGTAGTATCTACTGGGACAGTTTAAATCAGCCCCAGCATTTT.

This sequence joins TRBV7-6 and TRBJ2-5, with 8 bases that match TRBD2. V was pared by 4 bases and J by 5 bases, with 9 bases of the junction left unmatched. The CDR3 is 15 amino acids. Germline CDR1 is SGHVS and CDR2 is FNYEAQ. The chain's CDR3 is CASSSRTSWGETQYF. Here the CDR3 DNA reads TGTGCCAGCAGCTCCCGGACTAGCTGGGGGGAGACCCAGTACTTC.

This chain uses TRBV5-4 with TRBJ2-1; 12 bases agree with TRBD2. CDR3 size: 15 residues. Per the germline V gene, CDR1 is SGHNT and CDR2 is YYREEE (reference sequence). J gave up 7 bases and V 4 bases, and 6 bases lay outside the gene matches. The CDR3 bases are TGTGCCAGCAGCCTATGGACTAGCGGGAAGAATGAGCAGTTCTTC. Translated: CASSLWTSGKNEQFF.

The V and J genes are TRBV5-1 and TRBJ2-4; D uncertain. The CDR3 totals 11 residues. Germline V gene lookup returns CDR1 SGHRS and CDR2 YFSETQ. Trimming removed 1 base at V and 8 bases at J, with 4 bases between. CDR3 DNA: TGCGCCAGCAGCTTGAACGACATTCAGTACTTC. Protein product: CASSLNDIQYF.

This chain joins TRBV5-1 and TRBJ2-3; no reliable D call. Between the trimmed V and J ends, which lost 2 bases and 5 bases, there was a span of 15 bases. Germline CDR1 reads SGHRS; CDR2 reads YFSETQ. This CDR3 contains 15 residues. The CDR3 bases are TGCGCCAGCAGCTTTAGTTCCTTCCCGAAAGATACGCAGTATTTT. Protein: CASSFSSFPKDTQYF.

This chain uses TRBV2 with TRBJ2-7; 9 bases are a match to TRBD2. The CDR3 covers 14 residues. V dropped 6 bases and J dropped 6; count of bases not matched to a gene: 9. The germline V gene encodes CDR1 SNHLY and CDR2 FYNNEI. CDR3 region: CASSQRGSGSEQYF. In DNA, the CDR3 is TGTGCCAGCAGCCAAAGGGGTAGCGGGAGCGAGCAGTACTTC. The whole variable domain, remainder taken from reference TRBV2 and TRBJ2-7, is EPEVTQTPSHQVTQMGQEVILRCVPISNHLYFYWYRQILGQKVEFLVSFYNNEISEKSEIFDDQFSVERPDGSNFTLKIRSTKLEDSAMYFCASSQRGSGSEQYFGPGTRLTVT.

The rearrangement joins TRBV18 to TRBJ2-5; a weak D match, TRBD1 (6 bases). This CDR3 has 14 amino acids. V was shortened by 6 bases and J by 5 bases, with 16 bases between the two germline ends. The germline V gene encodes CDR1 KGHSH and CDR2 LQKENI. The CDR3 nucleotides read TGTGCCAGCTCGCAGGCAGGGGCTCGGGAGACCCAGTACTTC. It codes for CASSQAGARETQYF.

J is TRBJ1-1 and V is TRBV5-5; D might be TRBD1 (6 bases). CDR1 is SGHKS and CDR2 is YYEKEE in the germline V gene (reference sequence). V was trimmed by 5 bases and J by 0 bases, leaving 8 bases between them. The CDR3 spans 13 residues. CDR3 DNA: TGTGCCAGCAGAAGGGGGTTGAACACTGAAGCTTTCTTT. It yields the protein CASRRGLNTEAFF. Complete variable domain (other parts from reference TRBV5-5 and TRBJ1-1): DAGVTQSPTHLIKTRGQQVTLRCSPISGHKSVSWYQQVLGQGPQFIFQYYEKEERGRGNFPDRFSARQFPNYSSELNVNALLLGDSALYLCASRRGLNTEAFFGQGTRLTVV.